This TCR beta chain was recovered during a study of blood T cell repertoires in COVID-19. Assay used: immunoSEQ multiplex PCR; TCRdb lists only in-frame clones, some missing. The sample includes roughly 170,000 clones, less than 85% seen only once; the top ten take roughly 7%. This clone was seen once. The length of the CDR3 is 15 residues. Germline V lookup: CDR1 SEHNR, CDR2 FQNEAQ (reference sequence). The V end lost 4 bases, the J end lost 4 bases, and 14 bases lay between the germline ends. The sequence came from a human donor in a cohort sampled during active COVID-19. The chain joins TRBV7-9 to TRBJ2-1; D uncertain. Sequenced sample: peripheral blood. In DNA, the CDR3 is TGTGCCAGCAGCTCGGTCGGGTTGGTGTACAATGAGCAGTTCTTC. As protein: CASSSVGLVYNEQFF.